This record looks at one T cell receptor beta chain sequence and its context. Its antigen remains unknown. Generated by immunoSEQ multiplex PCR, the TCRdb table keeps only in-frame clones and is missing some. The sample lists 2.5 million or so clones, just over 90% occurring once. The source of the sample is a study of shared clonotypes between healthy human individuals. Deletions cut 5 bases from V and 5 bases from J, with 13 bases between. CDR3 size: 13 residues. Per germline, CDR1 SGHTA and CDR2 FQGNSA. Study observations and caveats: Sampling included only blood; tissue repertoires likely differ.

The V gene is TRBV7-2, the J gene TRBJ2-7; D is undetermined. What was sequenced was naive CD4+ T cells sorted from blood. Described subset: CD45RA+ positively selected. The clonotype comes from a young man in good health. In nucleotides, the CDR3 is TGTGCCAGCAGCGTTCCCAACGAAAACGAGCAGTACTTC. Translating it yields CASSVPNENEQYF.